This entry is about one T cell receptor beta chain. What it recognizes is unknown. Per sample, a minimum of 6.5 million PBMCs were isolated. No fewer than 5.5 micrograms of total RNA were isolated from every sample. The data stem from a study of blood T cells in healthy people across ages. With a J-beta primer mix and a sample-barcoded 5' primer, a second PCR ran 7 to 11 cycles. A single record per CDR3 protein comes from TCRdb applying MiXCR to the 5' RACE reads. Of approximately 820,000 distinct CDR3 sequences in the sample, approximately 48% were seen once. Overall study findings and caveats: The recorded TCR beta diversity per million T cells decreased in a roughly linear manner with age. Long-lived donors had more naive CD4+ cells and higher diversity than aged donors.

The V gene lost 10 bases and the J gene lost 2 bases, with 12 bases spanning the gap. The length of the CDR3 is 13 residues. CDR1 and CDR2 from the germline V gene are MDHEN and SYDVKM. Sequencing was carried out using blood. The rearrangement links TRBV28 to TRBJ1-5; no firm D call. The sequence was obtained from a man aged 55 to 70 in good health. The DNA of the CDR3 is TGTGCCATTCAGTTTAGGGGCAATCAGCCCCAGCATTTT. It specifies CAIQFRGNQPQHF.